This T cell receptor beta chain was captured in a study of a mutant IDH1 vaccine in newly diagnosed glioma. Study context: During weeks 1, 3, 5, 7, 11, 15, 19 and 23, patients received eight vaccinations. The first vaccination came 4-6 weeks after radiotherapy alone, or with temozolomide cycles. Of the patients given treatment, around 60% were male and approximately 40% were female, and a mean age of about 40 years was recorded. Patients were pretreated with radiotherapy, temozolomide, or both, mostly both.

Note on this clone: Its specificity is unknown.

Time point meaning: week 23, last vaccination. Vaccination comprised doses that each held 300 ug of mutant IDH1 20-mer peptide, plus topical imiquimod. Method: immunoSEQ multiplex PCR; TCRdb's copy keeps in-frame clones and lacks some. The data show about 28,000 clones, roughly 80% seen once. Deletions cut 3 bases from V and 1 base from J, with 13 bases between. Germline CDR1 and CDR2: MNHEY and SMNVEV (reference sequence). The CDR3 consists of 15 residues. V gene TRBV27 combines with J gene TRBJ2-7; D may be TRBD1 (6 bases). Sequenced material: PBMCs, taken from a glioma patient whose treatment included an IDH1 peptide vaccine. The source of this sequence is a woman in her 30s with glioma. In DNA, the CDR3 is TGTGCCAGCAGTTTGAATCTGGGGGCTTCCTACGAGCAGTACTTC. This gives the protein CASSLNLGASYEQYF.